This TCR beta chain was retrieved from a study of OX40 agonist ivuxolimab in advanced cancers. Here immunoSEQ multiplex PCR was the method, and the copy in TCRdb shows in-frame clones only, minus some. The data show fewer than 35,000 clones, about 93% seen once. This CDR3 comprises 15 residues. Trimming took off 2 bases at V and 0 bases at J, with 12 bases between the two ends. Germline V gene lookup returns CDR1 GTSNPN and CDR2 SVGIG (reference sequence). Sequences were derived from CD4+ or CD8+ T cells sorted from blood, sampled in a trial of the OX40 agonist ivuxolimab. This clonotype originated in an adult with an advanced solid tumor such as melanoma, head and neck, liver or kidney cancer. V usage is TRBV30 and J usage is TRBJ2-3; D call uncertain. The CDR3 spells CAWSLRVASTDTQYF. CDR3 DNA: TGTGCCTGGAGTTTACGCGTTGCTAGCACAGATACGCAGTATTTT.